Listed below are T cell receptor beta chains from one sample, sequenced in a study of vaccination and CD4 T cells after COVID-19. Each CDR3 protein is one row after TCRdb ran MiXCR on the PCR reads. The repertoire holds roughly 10,000 distinct CDR3 sequences, about 51% seen once, with about two fifths in the top ten. Their cognate antigens are unknown. The sample consisted of CD4+ T cells from blood, cultured in vitro. The receptor source for this set is a human donor who had recovered from COVID-19. CDR3s include the opening cysteine and the closing phenylalanine or tryptophan. Fields, in order: D gene, V gene, clone size, J gene, CDR3 DNA, CDR3 protein. D genes are given only for firm matches. Clone size is given for some rows only: seen once, a few or many times, or a class if the clone is expanded.

NA	TRBV29-1	NA	TRBJ1-2	TGCAGCGTTGAAAGGACCCCTCCGGGGGGCTACACCTTC	CSVERTPPGGYTF
NA	TRBV2	NA	TRBJ1-2	TGTGCCAGCAGTGCTGAGGGGGAGCACTATGGCTACACCTTC	CASSAEGEHYGYTF
NA	TRBV20-1	few	TRBJ2-7	TGCAGTGCTATGGACACCTCCTCAACCTACGAGCAGTACTTC	CSAMDTSSTYEQYF
NA	TRBV2	NA	TRBJ1-2	TGTGCCAGTCACAGCGGGGCCTTCGGGGACTATGGCTACACCTTC	CASHSGAFGDYGYTF
NA	TRBV12-3/TRBV12-4	NA	TRBJ1-5	TGTGCCAGCAGTCCCATCGATCAGCCCCAGCATTTT	CASSPIDQPQHF
NA	TRBV28	NA	TRBJ1-1	TGTGCCAGCAGTTTACAGACACCGAACACTGAAGCTTTCTTT	CASSLQTPNTEAFF
TRBD1	TRBV20-1	NA	TRBJ1-3	TGCAGTGCTAGAGATTCGGGCAGGGGGTCTGGAAACACCATATATTTT	CSARDSGRGSGNTIYF
NA	TRBV23-1	NA	TRBJ1-5	TGCGCCAGCCTCGCCGGGGCAGGGGAGCATAGCAATCAGCCCCAGCATTTT	CASLAGAGEHSNQPQHF
NA	TRBV12-3/TRBV12-4	NA	TRBJ2-7	TGTGCCAGCAGCAAAGGATACGAGCAGTACTTC	CASSKGYEQYF
NA	TRBV18	NA	TRBJ1-1	TGTGCCAGCTCACCATACGGGGCTAACACTGAAGCTTTCTTT	CASSPYGANTEAFF
NA	TRBV20-1	NA	TRBJ2-4	TGCAGTGCTACACTAGCGCAGGGGAACATTCAGTACTTC	CSATLAQGNIQYF
NA	TRBV12-3/TRBV12-4	NA	TRBJ2-2	TGTGCCGTGCTCGGAAAAGGGGAAAGGACCGGGGAGCTGTTTTTT	CAVLGKGERTGELFF
NA	TRBV21-1	NA	TRBJ2-2	TGTGCCAGCAGCCCCCCCGGGACACCGGACACCGGGGAGCTGTTTTTT	CASSPPGTPDTGELFF
NA	TRBV10-2	few	TRBJ1-2	TGCGCCAGCAGTGACCCGAGAGCGAGGGCCAGGGAGTACTATGGCTACACCTTC	CASSDPRARAREYYGYTF
NA	TRBV25-1	NA	TRBJ2-2	TGTGCCAGCACCGGATTGAACACCGGGGAGCTGTTTTTT	CASTGLNTGELFF
NA	TRBV5-6	NA	TRBJ2-5	TGTGCCAGCAGCCCGGACGCGAGCCTTGGGGGAGAGACCCAGTACTTC	CASSPDASLGGETQYF
NA	TRBV5-8	few	TRBJ2-2	TGTGCCAGCAGGCGGGACGGTACCGGGGAGCTGTTTTTT	CASRRDGTGELFF
NA	TRBV10-1	NA	TRBJ1-6	TGCGCCAGCAGTGAGGGGGCTCGGTCACCCCTCCACTTT	CASSEGARSPLHF
NA	TRBV20-1	few	TRBJ2-2	TGCAGTGCTAGAGCCCTCGGAGGGCTTCGCGCCGGGGAGCTGTTTTTT	CSARALGGLRAGELFF
NA	TRBV20-1	few	TRBJ1-2	TGCAGTGCTAAGACAGGAGCGGTGGGTGGCTACACCTTC	CSAKTGAVGGYTF
NA	TRBV12-3/TRBV12-4	NA	TRBJ1-3	TGTGCCAGCACCCCCTCTGGAAACACCATATATTTT	CASTPSGNTIYF
NA	TRBV11-2	NA	TRBJ1-6	TGTGCCAGCAGCCCAGGGTCAAATTCACCCCTCCACTTT	CASSPGSNSPLHF